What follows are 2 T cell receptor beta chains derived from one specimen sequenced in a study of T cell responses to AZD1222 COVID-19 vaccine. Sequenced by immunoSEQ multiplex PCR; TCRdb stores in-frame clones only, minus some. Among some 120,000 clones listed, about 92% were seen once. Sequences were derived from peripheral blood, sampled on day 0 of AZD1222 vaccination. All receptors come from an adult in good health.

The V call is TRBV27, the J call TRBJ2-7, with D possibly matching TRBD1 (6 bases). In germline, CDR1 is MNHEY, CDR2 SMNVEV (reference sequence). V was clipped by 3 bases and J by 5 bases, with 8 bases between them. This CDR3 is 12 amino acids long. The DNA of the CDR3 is TGTGCCAGCAGTTTCCACAGGGACGAGCAGTACTTC. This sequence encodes CASSFHRDEQYF.

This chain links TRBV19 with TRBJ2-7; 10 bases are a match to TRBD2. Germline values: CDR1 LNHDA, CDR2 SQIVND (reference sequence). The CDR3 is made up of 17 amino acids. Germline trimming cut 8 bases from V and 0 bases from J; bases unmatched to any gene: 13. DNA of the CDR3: TGTGCCAGTTCACGCAGCCTAGCGGGAGTGAGCTCCTACGAGCAGTACTTC. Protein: CASSRSLAGVSSYEQYF.